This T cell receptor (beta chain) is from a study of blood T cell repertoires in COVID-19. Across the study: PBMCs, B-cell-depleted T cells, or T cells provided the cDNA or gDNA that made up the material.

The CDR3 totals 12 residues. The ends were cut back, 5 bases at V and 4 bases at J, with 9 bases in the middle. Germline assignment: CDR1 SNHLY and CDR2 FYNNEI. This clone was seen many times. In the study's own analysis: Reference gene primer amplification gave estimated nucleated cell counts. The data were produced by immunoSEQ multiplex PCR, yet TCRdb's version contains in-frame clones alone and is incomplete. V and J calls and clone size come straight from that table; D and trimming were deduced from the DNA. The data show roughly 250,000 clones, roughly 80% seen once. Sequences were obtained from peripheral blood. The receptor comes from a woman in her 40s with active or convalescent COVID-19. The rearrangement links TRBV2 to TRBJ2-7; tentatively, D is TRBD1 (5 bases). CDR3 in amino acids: CASSLTDYEQYF. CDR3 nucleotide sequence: TGTGCCAGCAGTTTGACAGATTACGAGCAGTACTTC.